Detailed here is one TCR beta chain. Produced via immunoSEQ multiplex PCR; TCRdb's table is partial and in-frame only. The sample lists around 76,000 clones; about 87% were seen once. These data belong to a study of OX40 agonist ivuxolimab in advanced cancers. The V and J ends lost 0 bases and 2 bases respectively, with 12 bases between them. The CDR3 covers 15 residues. Per germline, CDR1 GTSNPN and CDR2 SVGIG (reference sequence). Source: CD4+ or CD8+ T cells sorted from blood, taken in a trial of the OX40 agonist ivuxolimab. This clonotype was sampled from an adult with an advanced solid tumor such as melanoma, head and neck, liver or kidney cancer. V gene TRBV30 combines with J gene TRBJ2-3; D unclear. The CDR3 nucleotides are TGTGCCTGGAGTGTAAAGGGTACAGCCACAGATACGCAGTATTTT. Its protein product is CAWSVKGTATDTQYF. The complete variable domain, with remaining parts taken from reference TRBV30 and TRBJ2-3, reads SQTIHQWPATLVQPVGSPLSLECTVEGTSNPNLYWYRQAAGRGLQLLFYSVGIGQISSEVPQNLSASRPQDRQFILSSKKLLLSDSGFYLCAWSVKGTATDTQYFGPGTRLTVL.